The rows below give T cell receptor beta chains drawn from one sample of a study of tumor-infiltrating lymphocytes in primary liver carcinoma. TCRdb recomputed calls from the multiplex PCR reads with MiXCR, one row per CDR3 protein. The repertoire holds about 320,000 distinct CDR3 sequences, about 60% seen once, with about 8.4% in the top ten. Material for sequencing was peripheral blood. The receptors stem from a man aged 35 to 55 with primary liver carcinoma and hepatitis B virus infection. CDR3s leave out the opening cysteine and the closing phenylalanine or tryptophan.

ASSPQEGISYNSPLH	TRBJ1-6	TRBV4-3
ASTPTGAFSGANFLT	TRBJ2-6	TRBV6-5
AITKGLCEKLF	TRBJ1-4	TRBV10-3
ASSDGADTGTDTQY	TRBJ2-3	TRBV10-1
ASSPPDFYNEQF	TRBJ2-1	TRBV28
ASRSRDRSLSYKEQF	TRBJ2-1	TRBV11-1
ASSPVPAAGTDTQY	TRBJ2-3	TRBV18
ANSGAGGGFDEAF	TRBJ1-1	TRBV6-5
ASSPEGSGSYEQY	TRBJ2-7	TRBV2
ASSSGPTGVEQY	TRBJ2-7	TRBV11-2
ASSRGISVGETQY	TRBJ2-5	TRBV6-1
ASSPRQEYYEQY	TRBJ2-7	TRBV28
ASRQGAQEDTQY	TRBJ2-3	TRBV5-1
ATSDLGSAVYNEQY	.	TRBV24-1
ASRPGRVRADTQY	TRBJ2-3	TRBV6-6
ASSLTANEKLF	TRBJ1-4	TRBV7-3
AWSVRGVYNEQF	TRBJ2-1	TRBV30
SVGLAGGSLL	TRBJ2-1	TRBV29-1
SVGQGSSYSNQPQH	TRBJ1-5	TRBV20-1
TSIPGGGTDTQY	TRBJ2-3	TRBV6-2/TRBV6-3
ASTANYGYT	TRBJ1-2	TRBV28
ASSQRLSGEETQY	TRBJ2-5	TRBV5-4
ASSPVLAGAYNEQF	TRBJ2-1	TRBV4-1
ASSLALGDQPQH	TRBJ1-5	TRBV5-5
ATSGTGLALTDTQY	TRBJ2-3	TRBV24-1